This TCR beta chain was recorded in a study of early T cells in non-severe SARS-CoV-2 infection (dated by TCRdb to about 2021). Looking at the study overall: TCR sequencing used bulk RNA from unsorted whole blood, so alpha and beta chains could not be paired. Broad study findings and their caveats: VDJdb matching was skewed toward anti-spike CD8 responses, so virus-specific expansions were likely underestimated and private and CD4 specificities were missed.

CDR3 length: 18 amino acids, cysteine to phenylalanine. The retained sequence is limited to the CDR3, 54 bases, with the frame set at the first base. In the germline V gene, CDR1 corresponds to SGHRS and CDR2 to YFSETQ. Trimming takes 2 bases from V and 0 bases from J, and the germline ends sit 18 bases apart. Libraries were made using 5' RACE. These reads were obtained on a NextSeq 500. To correct for sequencing error and PCR bias, the TCR library protocol tagged individual cDNA molecules with unique molecular identifiers. Sequencing covered both TCR alpha and beta chains, and within each sample the abundances of alpha and beta sequences were tightly co-correlated. The authors processed their data as follows. Decombinator V4 was used to annotate the V gene, J gene and CDR3 of the TCR sequences. Expanded TCRs were defined as changing significantly between any two time points under a Poisson model with p below 0.0001. TCR abundances were normalised to the total number of TCRs sequenced per sample and were expressed as counts per million. TRAV1-2 paired with TRAJ12, TRAJ20 or TRAJ33 defined MAIT TCRs, while TRAV10 paired with TRAJ18 defined iNKT TCRs. VDJdb, accessed on 1 November 2021, was searched for TCRs annotated for CMV, EBV and SARS-CoV-2, and TCRs annotated for more than one antigen were excluded. Through fastp at Q25 and MiXCR, TCRdb rebuilt clones from the public reads, retaining in-frame beta chains. Identical CDR3 proteins give one entry, which carries the most common genes and DNA. What appears here as the V and J calls and clone size reflects TCRdb's work, not the paper's. Recorded for this sample are some 40,000 distinct CDR3 sequences; roughly 4.7% of them occurred a single time. The top ten hold approximately 4.8% of the sample.

Ten or more counts support this clonotype. The specificity of this receptor is unknown. No base quality information exists; no much larger clone differs at one position. A case-control design nested within a healthcare worker cohort in London, UK, was used, with weekly nasopharyngeal swab PCR tests and blood sampling performed. Healthcare workers were recruited during the week of the UK lockdown, between 23 and 31 March 2020, and followed weekly for up to roughly 15 weeks. This clonotype was obtained from an adult who was a healthcare worker with PCR-confirmed SARS-CoV-2 infection or an uninfected control (not recorded which). The chain joins TRBV5-1 to TRBJ1-5; the D region possibly corresponds to TRBD1 (5 bases align). Sequenced sample: whole blood. The sequenced DNA is TGCGCCAGCAGCTTAGGACCTCAGGAGGGGTATAGCAATCAGCCCCAGCATTTT. Its translation reads: CASSLGPQEGYSNQPQHF.